Listed here is a single T cell receptor (beta chain). It lacks a known antigen. No base qualities exist here, and no much larger clone lies one base off it. The data derive from a study of CD8 T cells in Susac syndrome (dated by TCRdb to the late 2010s). As for the study more broadly: Whether CD8+ T cell activation and differentiation in Susac syndrome was antigen driven was tested using repertoire sequencing. Here is what the overall study found, with its caveats: The study acknowledged that relatively few individuals were included in the TCR sequencing and HLA analysis.

RNA was extracted with the RNeasy kit and roughly 0.45 to 1 ug was reverse transcribed using random hexamers. The immunoSEQ multiplex PCR assay, which covers 54 Vbeta and 13 Jbeta segments, was used to amplify TCR beta CDR3 regions. PCR amplification bias was corrected by using a synthetic template baseline for primer optimization and computational correction. The study's own analysis went as follows. Only productive sequences were kept, with reads annotated to V, D and J genes according to IMGT and analyzed in immunoSEQ Analyzer. Clonality was computed as one minus Shannon entropy normalized by log2 of the number of productive unique sequences. Public and private clones were assessed among the 100 most prevalent clones of each patient and control. Clones were defined as Susac-specific when absent from the healthy and MS cohorts, from some 1,100 published viral clones and from other ImmuneACCESS disease sequences. In TCRdb, the public reads were trimmed at Q25 with fastp and aligned with MiXCR, with productive beta chains retained. Rows with a matching CDR3 protein are joined into one entry that keeps the most common DNA and genes. TCRdb, rather than the study authors, made the V and J calls. This sample lists 300,000 to 350,000 distinct CDR3 sequences; 92% were detected once. About 0.07% of the sample belongs to the ten largest clones.

Peripheral blood CD8+ and CD4+ T cells from healthy donors, Susac syndrome patients and multiple sclerosis patients were profiled using high-throughput TCR beta sequencing. The multiple sclerosis controls were treatment-naive patients who had stable or active relapsing-remitting disease and met the revised McDonald criteria. Bulk CD8+ and CD4+ T cells were purified magnetically by negative isolation, whereas CD8+ TEMRA cells were enriched by FACS. Blood was drawn into EDTA tubes, processed within 24 hours, and PBMCs were isolated by density gradient centrifugation. PBMCs intended for TCR sequencing were cryopreserved in liquid nitrogen and thawed later in a water bath at 37 degrees C. Purity of sorted or isolated CD4+, CD8+ and CD8+ TEMRA cells was at least 90%. V sheds 4 bases and J sheds 3 bases, leaving 15 bases between their ends. The germline V gene encodes CDR1 KGHSH and CDR2 LQKENI. The CDR3, from cysteine to phenylalanine, totals 15 residues. The entry retains the CDR3 DNA only, 45 bases that are in frame from base 1.

The sequence derives from a human donor with multiple sclerosis. Sequences were obtained from CD4+ T cells from PBMCs. The chain is assembled from TRBV18 and TRBJ1-1; the D gene is possibly TRBD1, with 6 bases matching. The base sequence is TGTGCCAGCTCACGAAGGGACATGAGGGACACTGAAGCTTTCTTT. This encodes CASSRRDMRDTEAFF.